The 3 T cell receptor beta chains presented below share a single source sample, sequenced in a study of CD8 T cells in ankylosing spondylitis. A single record per CDR3 protein comes from TCRdb applying MiXCR to the 5' RACE reads. The sample lists 250,000 to 300,000 distinct CDR3 sequences; about 20% were seen once. What was sequenced was blood, either unsorted or a sorted T cell fraction (not recorded which). Receptor source: a male donor with ankylosing spondylitis or in good health (not recorded which).

The CDR3 loop reads CASSLDIDGYTF. CDR3 DNA sequence: TGTGCCAGCAGCCTAGACATCGATGGCTACACCTTC. This rearrangement joins TRBV5-6 to TRBJ1-2, with D unresolved. The CDR3 runs to 12 residues. The germline V and J ends were trimmed by 4 bases and 6 bases, with 10 bases remaining between them. CDR1 SGHDT and CDR2 YYEEEE come from the germline V gene.

As to this clonotype: This sequence may be a read error, since a much larger clone differs from it by one base. The gene calls are TRBV25-1 and TRBJ1-1, with 7 bases identical to TRBD1. The CDR3 has 15 amino acids. The germline V gene encodes CDR1 MGHDK and CDR2 SYGVNS. V trimming: 3 bases; J trimming: 4 bases; junction bases outside the gene matches: 8. This chain's CDR3 is CASSEGTARITEAFF. CDR3 nucleotides: TGTGCCAGCAGTGAGGGGACAGCCCGAATCACTGAAGCTTTCTTT.

The CDR3 spells CASSLAGQDNQPQHF. CDR3 DNA: TGCGCCAGCAGCTTGGCGGGACAGGACAATCAGCCCCAGCATTTT. V and J are TRBV5-1 and TRBJ1-5; 8 bases align to TRBD1. V was clipped by 0 bases and J by 3 bases; unmatched bases: 2. The CDR3 runs to 15 residues. Germline CDR1 and CDR2: SGHRS and YFSETQ.